The sequence of this T cell receptor (beta chain) was determined in a study of blood T cells in healthy people across ages. The study's findings and limits: Using unsorted PBMCs precluded a conclusive naive versus antigen-experienced comparison.

A second roughly 6 to 12 cycle PCR used barcoded and J-beta primers. TCRdb re-called the 5' RACE reads with MiXCR, one entry per CDR3 protein. The data hold 790,000 or so distinct CDR3 sequences, with about 45% observed a single time. As for this clonotype: Its antigen is unidentified.

The TCR comes from a man older than 75 in good health. Sequenced material: blood.

CDR3 sequence reads: CSARLTSGSGNEQFF. CDR3 in DNA: TGCAGTGCTAGACTGACTAGCGGGAGCGGGAATGAGCAGTTCTTC. The chain joins TRBV20-1 to TRBJ2-1, with 12 bases aligning to TRBD2. Germline lookup yields CDR1 DFQATT and CDR2 SNEGSKA (reference sequence). Losses at the gene ends were 2 bases for V and 7 bases for J; bases not matched to a gene: 6. The length of the CDR3 is 15 residues.